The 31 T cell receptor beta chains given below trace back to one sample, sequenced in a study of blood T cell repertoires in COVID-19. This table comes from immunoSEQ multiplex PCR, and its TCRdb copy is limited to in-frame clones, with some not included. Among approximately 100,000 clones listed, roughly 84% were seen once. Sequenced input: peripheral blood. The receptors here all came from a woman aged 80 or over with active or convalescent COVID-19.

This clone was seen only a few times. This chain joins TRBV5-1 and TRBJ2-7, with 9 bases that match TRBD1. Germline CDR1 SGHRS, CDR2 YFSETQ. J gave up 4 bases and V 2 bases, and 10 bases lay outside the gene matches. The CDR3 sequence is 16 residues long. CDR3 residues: CASSFTGTGLNYEQYF. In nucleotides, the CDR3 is TGCGCCAGCAGCTTTACCGGGACAGGGCTCAATTACGAGCAGTACTTC.

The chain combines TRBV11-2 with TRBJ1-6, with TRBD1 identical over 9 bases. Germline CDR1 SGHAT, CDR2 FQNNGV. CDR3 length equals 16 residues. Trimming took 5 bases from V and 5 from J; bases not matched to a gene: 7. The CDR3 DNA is TGTGCCAGCAGCCCCGCCGGGACAGGGAATAATTCACCCCTCCACTTT. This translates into CASSPAGTGNNSPLHF.

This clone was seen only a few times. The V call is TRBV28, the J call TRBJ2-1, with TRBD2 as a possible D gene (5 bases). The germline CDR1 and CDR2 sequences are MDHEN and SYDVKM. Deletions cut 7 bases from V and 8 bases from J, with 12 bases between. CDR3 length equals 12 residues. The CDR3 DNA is TGTGCCAGCAATTCGAGGGAAGATGAGCAGTTCTTC. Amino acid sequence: CASNSREDEQFF.

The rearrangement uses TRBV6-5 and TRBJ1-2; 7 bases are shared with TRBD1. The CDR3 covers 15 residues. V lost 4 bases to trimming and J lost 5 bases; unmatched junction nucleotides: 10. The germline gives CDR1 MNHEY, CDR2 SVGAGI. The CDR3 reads CASSSRQGVWYGYTF. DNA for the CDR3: TGTGCCAGCAGTTCTCGACAGGGAGTCTGGTATGGCTACACCTTC.

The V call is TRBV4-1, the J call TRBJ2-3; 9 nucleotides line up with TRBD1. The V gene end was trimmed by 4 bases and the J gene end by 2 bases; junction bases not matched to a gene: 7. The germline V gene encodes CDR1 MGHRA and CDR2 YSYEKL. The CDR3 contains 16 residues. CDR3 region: CASSRGGTGPTDTQYF. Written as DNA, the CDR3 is TGCGCCAGCAGCCGTGGGGGGACAGGGCCCACAGATACGCAGTATTTT.

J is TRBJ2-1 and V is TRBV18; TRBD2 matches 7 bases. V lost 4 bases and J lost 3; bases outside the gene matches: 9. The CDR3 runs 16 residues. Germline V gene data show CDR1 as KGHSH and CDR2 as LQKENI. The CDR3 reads CASSRGLDRGYNEQFF. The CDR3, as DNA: TGTGCCAGCTCACGAGGACTAGATCGAGGCTACAATGAGCAGTTCTTC. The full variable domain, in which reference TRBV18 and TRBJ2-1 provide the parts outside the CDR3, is NAGVMQNPRHLVRRRGQEARLRCSPMKGHSHVYWYRQLPEEGLKFMVYLQKENIIDESGMPKERFSAEFPKEGPSILRIQQVVRGDSAAYFCASSRGLDRGYNEQFFGPGTRLTVL.

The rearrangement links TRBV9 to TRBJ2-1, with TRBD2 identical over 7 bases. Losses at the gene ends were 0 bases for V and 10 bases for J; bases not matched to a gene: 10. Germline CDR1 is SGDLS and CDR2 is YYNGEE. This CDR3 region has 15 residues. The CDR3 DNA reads TGTGCCAGCAGCGTAGGGCGGGGGACCCCCGGAGAGCAGTTCTTC. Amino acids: CASSVGRGTPGEQFF. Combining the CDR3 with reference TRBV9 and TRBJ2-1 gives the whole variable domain DSGVTQTPKHLITATGQRVTLRCSPRSGDLSVYWYQQSLDQGLQFLIQYYNGEERAKGNILERFSAQQFPDLHSELNLSSLELGDSALYFCASSVGRGTPGEQFFGPGTRLTVL.

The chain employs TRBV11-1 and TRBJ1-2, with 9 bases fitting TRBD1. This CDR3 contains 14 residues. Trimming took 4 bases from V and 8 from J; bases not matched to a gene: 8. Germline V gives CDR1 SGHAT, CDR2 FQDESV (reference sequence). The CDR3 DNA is TGTGCCAGCAGCTCGACAAACACAGGGGGCGGCTACACCTTC. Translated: CASSSTNTGGGYTF.

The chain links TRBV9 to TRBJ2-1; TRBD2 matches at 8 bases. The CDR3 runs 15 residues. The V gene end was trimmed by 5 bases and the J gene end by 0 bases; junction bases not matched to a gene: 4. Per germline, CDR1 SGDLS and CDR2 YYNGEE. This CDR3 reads CASSPSGSSYNEQFF. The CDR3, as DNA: TGTGCCAGCAGTCCGAGCGGGAGCTCCTACAATGAGCAGTTCTTC.

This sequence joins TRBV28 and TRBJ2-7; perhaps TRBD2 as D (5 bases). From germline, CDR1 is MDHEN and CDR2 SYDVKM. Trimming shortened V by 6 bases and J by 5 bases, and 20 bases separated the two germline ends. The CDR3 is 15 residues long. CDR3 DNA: TGTGCCAGCAGCGGCCAGTCGGGATCTTACCACGAGCAGTACTTC. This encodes CASSGQSGSYHEQYF.

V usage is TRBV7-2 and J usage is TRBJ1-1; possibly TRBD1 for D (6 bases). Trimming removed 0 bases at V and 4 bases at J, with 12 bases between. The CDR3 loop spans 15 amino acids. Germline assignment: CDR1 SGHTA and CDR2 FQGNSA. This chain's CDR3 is CASSLARGAGTEAFF. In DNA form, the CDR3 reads TGTGCCAGCAGCTTAGCGCGGGGGGCCGGCACTGAAGCTTTCTTT.

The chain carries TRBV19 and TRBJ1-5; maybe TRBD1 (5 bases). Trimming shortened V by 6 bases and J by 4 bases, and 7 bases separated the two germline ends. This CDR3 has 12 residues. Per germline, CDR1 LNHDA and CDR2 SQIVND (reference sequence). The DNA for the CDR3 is TGTGCCAGTAGGCAGGGAAATCAGCCCCAGCATTTT. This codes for CASRQGNQPQHF.

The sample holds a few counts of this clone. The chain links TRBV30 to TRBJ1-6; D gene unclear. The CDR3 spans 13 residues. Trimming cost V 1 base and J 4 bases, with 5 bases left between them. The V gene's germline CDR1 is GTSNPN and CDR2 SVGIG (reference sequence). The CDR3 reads CAWSGGYNSPLHF. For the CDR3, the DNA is TGTGCCTGGAGTGGCGGATATAATTCACCCCTCCACTTT.

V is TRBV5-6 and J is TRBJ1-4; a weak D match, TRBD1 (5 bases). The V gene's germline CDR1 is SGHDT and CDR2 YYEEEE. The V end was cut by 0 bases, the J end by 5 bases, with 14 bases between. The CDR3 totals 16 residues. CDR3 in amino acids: CASSLAPGTVNEKLFF. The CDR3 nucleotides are TGTGCCAGCAGCTTGGCCCCCGGGACTGTGAATGAAAAACTGTTTTTT. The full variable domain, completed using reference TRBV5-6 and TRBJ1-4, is DAGVTQSPTHLIKTRGQQVTLRCSPKSGHDTVSWYQQALGQGPQFIFQYYEEEERQRGNFPDRFSGHQFPNYSSELNVNALLLGDSALYLCASSLAPGTVNEKLFFGSGTQLSVL.

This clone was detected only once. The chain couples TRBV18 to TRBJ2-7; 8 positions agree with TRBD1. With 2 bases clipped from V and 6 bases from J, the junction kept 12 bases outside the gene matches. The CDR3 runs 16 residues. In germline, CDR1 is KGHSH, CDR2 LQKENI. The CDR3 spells CASSPFPPGGAPEQYF. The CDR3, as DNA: TGTGCCAGCTCACCATTTCCCCCAGGGGGCGCGCCCGAGCAGTACTTC.

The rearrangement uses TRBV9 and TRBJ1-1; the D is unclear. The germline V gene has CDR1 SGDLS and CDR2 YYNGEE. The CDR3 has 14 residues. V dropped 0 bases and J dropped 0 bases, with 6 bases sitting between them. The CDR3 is CASSVGLVNTEAFF. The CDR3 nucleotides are TGTGCCAGCAGCGTAGGTCTCGTGAACACTGAAGCTTTCTTT.

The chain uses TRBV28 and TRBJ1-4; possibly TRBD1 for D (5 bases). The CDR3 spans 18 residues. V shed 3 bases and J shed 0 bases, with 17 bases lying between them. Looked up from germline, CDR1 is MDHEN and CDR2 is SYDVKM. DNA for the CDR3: TGTGCCAGCAGTTTGGCCGCCCGGGGGGGAACAACTAATGAAAAACTGTTTTTT. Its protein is CASSLAARGGTTNEKLFF.

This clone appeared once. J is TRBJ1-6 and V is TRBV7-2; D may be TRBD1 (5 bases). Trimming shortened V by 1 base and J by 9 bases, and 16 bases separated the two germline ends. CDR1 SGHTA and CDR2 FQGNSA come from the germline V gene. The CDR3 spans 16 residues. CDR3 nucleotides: TGTGCCAGCAGCTTAGGTGCAGGCTACACAGGTTCACCCCTCCACTTT. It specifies CASSLGAGYTGSPLHF.

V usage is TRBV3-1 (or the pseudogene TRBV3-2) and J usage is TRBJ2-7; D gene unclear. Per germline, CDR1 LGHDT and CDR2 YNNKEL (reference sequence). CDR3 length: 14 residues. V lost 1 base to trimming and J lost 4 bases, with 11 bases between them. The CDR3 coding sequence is TGTGCCAGCAGCCAAGTACTCCAGCGATACGAGCAGTACTTC. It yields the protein CASSQVLQRYEQYF.

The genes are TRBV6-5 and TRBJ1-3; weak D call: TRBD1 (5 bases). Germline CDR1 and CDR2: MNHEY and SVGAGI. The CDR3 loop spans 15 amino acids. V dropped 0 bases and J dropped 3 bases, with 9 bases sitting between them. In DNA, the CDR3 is TGTGCCAGCAGTTACTCCCGGGACTTTGGAAACACCATATATTTT. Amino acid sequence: CASSYSRDFGNTIYF.

DNA of the CDR3: TGCAGCGTTGCCCAGCGGGAGTTCCACAATGAGCAGTTCTTC. Translating gives CSVAQREFHNEQFF. This chain uses TRBV29-1 with TRBJ2-1, with 8 nucleotides matching TRBD2. The ends lost 4 bases at V and 5 bases at J; junction bases unmatched: 7. The CDR3 is 14 amino acids. The germline V gene has CDR1 SQVTM and CDR2 ANQGSEA.

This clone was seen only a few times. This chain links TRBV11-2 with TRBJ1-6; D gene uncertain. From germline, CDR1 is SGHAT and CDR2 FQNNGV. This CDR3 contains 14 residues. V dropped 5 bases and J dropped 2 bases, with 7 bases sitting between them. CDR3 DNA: TGTGCCAGCAGCCCCTCGGCCTATAATTCACCCCTCCACTTT. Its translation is CASSPSAYNSPLHF.

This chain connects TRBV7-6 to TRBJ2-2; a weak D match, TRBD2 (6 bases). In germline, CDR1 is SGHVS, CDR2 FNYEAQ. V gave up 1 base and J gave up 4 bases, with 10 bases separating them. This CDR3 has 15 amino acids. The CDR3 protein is CASSLGLARTGELFF. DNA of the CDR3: TGTGCCAGCAGCTTAGGTCTAGCGCGCACCGGGGAGCTGTTTTTT.

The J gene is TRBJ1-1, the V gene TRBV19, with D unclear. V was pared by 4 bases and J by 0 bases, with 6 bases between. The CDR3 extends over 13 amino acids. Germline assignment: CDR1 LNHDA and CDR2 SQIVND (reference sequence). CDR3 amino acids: CASSTDMNTEAFF. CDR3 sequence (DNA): TGTGCCAGTAGTACAGACATGAACACTGAAGCTTTCTTT.

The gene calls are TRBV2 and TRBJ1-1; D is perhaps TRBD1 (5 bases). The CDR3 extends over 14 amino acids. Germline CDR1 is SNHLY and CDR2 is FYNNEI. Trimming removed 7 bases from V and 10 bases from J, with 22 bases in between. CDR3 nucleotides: TGTGCCAGCAAGGGTCAAGGGGCCCCCACGGGAGCTTTCTTT. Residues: CASKGQGAPTGAFF. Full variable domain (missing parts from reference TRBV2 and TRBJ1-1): EPEVTQTPSHQVTQMGQEVILRCVPISNHLYFYWYRQILGQKVEFLVSFYNNEISEKSEIFDDQFSVERPDGSNFTLKIRSTKLEDSAMYFCASKGQGAPTGAFFGQGTRLTVV.

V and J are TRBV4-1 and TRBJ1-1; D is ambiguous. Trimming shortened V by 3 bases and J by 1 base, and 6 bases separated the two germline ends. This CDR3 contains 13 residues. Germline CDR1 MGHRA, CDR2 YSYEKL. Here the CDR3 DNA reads TGCGCCAGCAGCCAGGCCACGAACACTGAAGCTTTCTTT. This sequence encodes CASSQATNTEAFF.

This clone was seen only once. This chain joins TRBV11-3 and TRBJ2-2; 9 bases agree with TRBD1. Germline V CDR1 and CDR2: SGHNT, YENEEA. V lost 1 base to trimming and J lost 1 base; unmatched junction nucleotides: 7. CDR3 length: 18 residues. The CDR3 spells CASSLGRDRAENTGELFF. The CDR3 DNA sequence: TGTGCCAGCAGCTTAGGACGGGACAGGGCCGAGAACACCGGGGAGCTGTTTTTT.

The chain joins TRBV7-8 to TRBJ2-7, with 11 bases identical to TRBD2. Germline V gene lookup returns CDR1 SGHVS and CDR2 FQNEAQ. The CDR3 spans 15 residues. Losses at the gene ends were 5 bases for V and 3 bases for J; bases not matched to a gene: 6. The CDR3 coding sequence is TGTGCCAGCAGCGTAACTAGCGGGGGAAACTACGAGCAGTACTTC. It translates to CASSVTSGGNYEQYF.

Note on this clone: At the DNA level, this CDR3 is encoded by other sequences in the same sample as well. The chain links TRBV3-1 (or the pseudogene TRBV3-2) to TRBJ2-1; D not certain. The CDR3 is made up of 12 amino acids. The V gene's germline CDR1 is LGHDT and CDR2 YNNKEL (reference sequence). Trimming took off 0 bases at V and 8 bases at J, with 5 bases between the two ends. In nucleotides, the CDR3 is TGTGCCAGCAGCCAAGATTCGGATGAGCAGTTCTTC. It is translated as CASSQDSDEQFF.

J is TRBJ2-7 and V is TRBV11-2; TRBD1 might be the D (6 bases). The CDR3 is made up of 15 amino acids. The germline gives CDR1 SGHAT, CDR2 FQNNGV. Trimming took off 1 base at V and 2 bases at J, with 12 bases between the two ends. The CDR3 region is CASSLVPGQAYEQYF. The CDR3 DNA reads TGTGCCAGCAGCTTAGTACCGGGACAAGCCTACGAGCAGTACTTC.

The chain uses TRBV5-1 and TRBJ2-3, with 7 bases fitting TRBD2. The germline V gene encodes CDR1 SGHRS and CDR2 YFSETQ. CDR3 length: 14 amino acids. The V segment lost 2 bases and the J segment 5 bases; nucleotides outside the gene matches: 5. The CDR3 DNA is TGCGCCAGCAGCTTTTCGGGAGGAAAAGATACGCAGTATTTT. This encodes CASSFSGGKDTQYF.